One sample yielded the 13 T cell receptor beta chains listed below, sequenced in a study of technical replicates of blood from a few donors. Measured with immunoSEQ multiplex PCR; TCRdb has only the in-frame clones, and not every one. The sample lists more than 90,000 clones, around 95% occurring once. Sequenced sample: T cells isolated from PBMCs. The receptors were gathered from a human donor in good health.

The rearrangement links TRBV10-3 to TRBJ2-1; 7 positions agree with TRBD2. V lost 2 bases to trimming and J lost 4 bases; unmatched junction nucleotides: 8. The germline V gene encodes CDR1 ENHRY and CDR2 SYGVKD. The CDR3 runs to 16 residues. The CDR3 DNA sequence: TGTGCCATCAGTGAGCGGGGGGACCTCTCTTACAATGAGCAGTTCTTC. Its translation is CAISERGDLSYNEQFF.

V and J are TRBV6-6 and TRBJ2-7, with TRBD2 matching 7 bases. CDR3 length equals 14 residues. CDR1 and CDR2 (germline): MNHNY, SVGAGI (reference sequence). The J segment lost 3 bases and the V segment lost 7 bases, leaving 9 bases of the junction unmatched. CDR3 in amino acids: CASIGAWGGYEQYF. The DNA of the CDR3 is TGTGCCAGCATTGGTGCATGGGGGGGCTACGAGCAGTACTTC.

The chain combines TRBV2 with TRBJ2-7, with no clear D. Germline CDR1 SNHLY, CDR2 FYNNEI. The CDR3 consists of 14 residues. V was clipped by 3 bases and J by 7 bases, with 16 bases between them. The DNA for the CDR3 is TGTGCCAGCAGTGACCCTCCCCCTATTAGTGAGCAGTACTTC. This codes for CASSDPPPISEQYF. Complete variable domain (other parts from reference TRBV2 and TRBJ2-7): EPEVTQTPSHQVTQMGQEVILRCVPISNHLYFYWYRQILGQKVEFLVSFYNNEISEKSEIFDDQFSVERPDGSNFTLKIRSTKLEDSAMYFCASSDPPPISEQYFGPGTRLTVT.

The chain links TRBV5-1 to TRBJ2-1; the D gene is possibly TRBD1 (6 bases). CDR3 length: 18 amino acids. The V end lost 1 base, the J end lost 6 bases, and 23 bases lay between the germline ends. CDR1 and CDR2 from the germline V gene are SGHRS and YFSETQ. In DNA, the CDR3 is TGCGCCAGCAGCTTGTTGGGTTTATCGACAGGTTCGTTCAATGAGCAGTTCTTC. Amino acid sequence: CASSLLGLSTGSFNEQFF.

The V gene is TRBV4-2, the J gene TRBJ1-1, with D maybe TRBD1 (5 bases). Per germline, CDR1 LGHNA and CDR2 YNFKEQ. The ends were cut back, 3 bases at V and 9 bases at J, with 11 bases in the middle. This CDR3 region has 12 residues. CDR3 DNA sequence: TGTGCCAGCAGCCAGAATGGGGCCAAAGCTTTCTTT. Protein: CASSQNGAKAFF.

V gene TRBV13 combines with J gene TRBJ2-1; 12 bases match TRBD1. The V gene end was trimmed by 4 bases and the J gene end by 5 bases; junction bases not matched to a gene: 6. The CDR3 runs 16 residues. Germline V gives CDR1 PRHDT, CDR2 FYEKMQ (reference sequence). Here the CDR3 DNA reads TGTGCCAGCAGCTCCCCGGGACAGGGGGCCAACAATGAGCAGTTCTTC. Translating gives CASSSPGQGANNEQFF.

The chain carries TRBV19 and TRBJ2-4, with D tentatively TRBD1 (6 bases). The V end lost 0 bases, the J end lost 6 bases, and 18 bases lay between the germline ends. The CDR3 runs 17 residues. The germline V gene has CDR1 LNHDA and CDR2 SQIVND (reference sequence). The DNA of the CDR3 is TGTGCCAGTAGTATAGATCCCCCCCCAGGGGTGTTAAACATTCAGTACTTC. This sequence encodes CASSIDPPPGVLNIQYF. Drawing the rest from reference TRBV19 and TRBJ2-4, the complete variable domain is DGGITQSPKYLFRKEGQNVTLSCEQNLNHDAMYWYRQDPGQGLRLIYYSQIVNDFQKGDIAEGYSVSREKKESFPLTVTSAQKNPTAFYLCASSIDPPPGVLNIQYFGAGTRLSVL.

The chain links TRBV6-1 to TRBJ2-7; 9 bases fit TRBD1. The CDR3 runs to 15 residues. Unmatched junction bases numbered 10, after V lost 6 bases and J lost 4 bases. Germline V CDR1 and CDR2: MNHNS, SASEGT. CDR3 DNA sequence: TGTGCCAGCAGCCAGGGGGGACAGGGCAGGTACGAGCAGTACTTC. Protein: CASSQGGQGRYEQYF.

The J gene is TRBJ1-1, the V gene TRBV7-8; possible D gene TRBD1, 6 bases. This CDR3 is built from 16 residues. Germline V lookup: CDR1 SGHVS, CDR2 FQNEAQ. With 5 bases removed from V and 1 base from J, the gap between germline ends came to 17 bases. The CDR3 sequence is CASSPWEGTPNTEAFF. In DNA form, the CDR3 reads TGTGCCAGCAGCCCCTGGGAGGGGACACCGAACACTGAAGCTTTCTTT. The whole variable domain, remainder taken from reference TRBV7-8 and TRBJ1-1, is GAGVSQSPRYKVAKRGQDVALRCDPISGHVSLFWYQQALGQGPEFLTYFQNEAQLDKSGLPSDRFFAERPEGSVSTLKIQRTQQEDSAVYLCASSPWEGTPNTEAFFGQGTRLTVV.

This chain links TRBV4-1 with TRBJ2-1; no definite D call. The V and J ends lost 1 base and 10 bases respectively, with 17 bases between them. The CDR3 is 15 residues long. Germline V gives CDR1 MGHRA, CDR2 YSYEKL. Here the CDR3 reads CASSQGVQSTREQFF. The CDR3, as DNA: TGCGCCAGCAGCCAAGGGGTACAGTCTACAAGAGAGCAGTTCTTC.

The chain couples TRBV7-2 to TRBJ1-5; D not certain. The CDR3 has 15 residues. Trimming took off 5 bases at V and 3 bases at J, with 14 bases between the two ends. From germline, CDR1 is SGHTA and CDR2 FQGNSA. For the CDR3, the DNA is TGTGCCAGCAGCCCCGAAAATCGGTCCAATCAGCCCCAGCATTTT. Its translation is CASSPENRSNQPQHF.

V gene TRBV5-4 combines with J gene TRBJ1-3, with D perhaps matching TRBD1 (5 bases). The CDR3 length is 16 residues. Germline-derived CDR1 and CDR2 are SGHNT and YYREEE (reference sequence). Trimming removed 0 bases from V and 0 bases from J, with 10 bases in between. For the CDR3, the DNA is TGTGCCAGCAGCTTGGGGGGTAGGGGCTCTGGAAACACCATATATTTT. Amino acid sequence: CASSLGGRGSGNTIYF.

The rearrangement links TRBV5-4 to TRBJ2-3, with no clear D. CDR1 is SGHNT, CDR2 YYREEE, per germline (reference sequence). This CDR3 spans 15 amino acids. The V and J ends lost 1 base and 2 bases respectively, with 11 bases between them. CDR3 region: CASSLPGIATDTQYF. CDR3 DNA: TGTGCCAGCAGCTTGCCAGGAATCGCCACAGATACGCAGTATTTT.